The entry below describes one T cell receptor (beta chain). Its specificity is not known. This CDR3 contains 15 residues. Trimming at V came to 3 bases and at J to 9 bases, leaving 10 bases not matched to a gene. Germline-derived CDR1 and CDR2 are SNHLY and FYNNEI. In the PCR, 60 Vbeta and 13 Jbeta primers were used. Only in-frame clones appear in the TCRdb table, and some are missing; sequencing was by immunoSEQ multiplex PCR. The table shows roughly 110,000 clones, with around 84% occurring only once. This sample was taken from a study of cytomegalovirus exposure and HLA in healthy donors. Study-level findings and limits: Productive status was seen about 87% or about 30% of the time for most TCR beta V segments in an earlier analysis. Reported findings show TCR beta sequences accurately forecast HLA-A and HLA-B alleles in most subjects. Researchers catalogued about 150 TCR beta chains as cytomegalovirus-associated. Analyses of presence/absence relied on an assumption of roughly uniform sequencing depth across donors.

This TCR derives from a man aged 25 to 40 in good health and CMV-seropositive. This chain connects TRBV2 to TRBJ2-1; 8 bases line up with TRBD1. The specimen was PBMCs. The CDR3, as DNA: TGTGCCAGCAGTGACAGGGGGCGTAGTGAGGGTGAGCAGTTCTTC. Translating gives CASSDRGRSEGEQFF.